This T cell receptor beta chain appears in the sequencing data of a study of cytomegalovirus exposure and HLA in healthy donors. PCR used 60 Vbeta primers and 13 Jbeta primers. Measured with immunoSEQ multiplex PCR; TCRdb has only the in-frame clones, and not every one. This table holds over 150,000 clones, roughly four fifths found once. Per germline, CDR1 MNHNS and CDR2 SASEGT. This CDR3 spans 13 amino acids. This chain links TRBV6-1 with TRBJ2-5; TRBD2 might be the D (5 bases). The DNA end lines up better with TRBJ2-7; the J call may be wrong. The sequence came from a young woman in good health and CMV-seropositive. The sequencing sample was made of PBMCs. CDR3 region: CASSAGKHYEQYF. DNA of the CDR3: TGTGCCAGCAGTGCGGGAAAACACTACGAGCAGTACTTC.